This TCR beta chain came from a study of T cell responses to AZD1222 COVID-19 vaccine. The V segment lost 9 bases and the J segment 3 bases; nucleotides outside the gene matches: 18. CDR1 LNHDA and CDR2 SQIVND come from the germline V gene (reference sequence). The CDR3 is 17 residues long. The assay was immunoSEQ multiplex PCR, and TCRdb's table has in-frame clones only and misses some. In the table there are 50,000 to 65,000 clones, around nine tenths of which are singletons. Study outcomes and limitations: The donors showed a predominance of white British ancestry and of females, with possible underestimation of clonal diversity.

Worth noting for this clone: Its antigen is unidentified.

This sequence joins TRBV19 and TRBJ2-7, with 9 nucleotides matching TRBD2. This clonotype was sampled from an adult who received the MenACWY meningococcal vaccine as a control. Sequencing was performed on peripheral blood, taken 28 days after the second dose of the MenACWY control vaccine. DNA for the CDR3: TGTGCCAGCTCCCCCCCACCCTCTAGCGGGAAAATCTACGAGCAGTACTTC. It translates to CASSPPPSSGKIYEQYF.